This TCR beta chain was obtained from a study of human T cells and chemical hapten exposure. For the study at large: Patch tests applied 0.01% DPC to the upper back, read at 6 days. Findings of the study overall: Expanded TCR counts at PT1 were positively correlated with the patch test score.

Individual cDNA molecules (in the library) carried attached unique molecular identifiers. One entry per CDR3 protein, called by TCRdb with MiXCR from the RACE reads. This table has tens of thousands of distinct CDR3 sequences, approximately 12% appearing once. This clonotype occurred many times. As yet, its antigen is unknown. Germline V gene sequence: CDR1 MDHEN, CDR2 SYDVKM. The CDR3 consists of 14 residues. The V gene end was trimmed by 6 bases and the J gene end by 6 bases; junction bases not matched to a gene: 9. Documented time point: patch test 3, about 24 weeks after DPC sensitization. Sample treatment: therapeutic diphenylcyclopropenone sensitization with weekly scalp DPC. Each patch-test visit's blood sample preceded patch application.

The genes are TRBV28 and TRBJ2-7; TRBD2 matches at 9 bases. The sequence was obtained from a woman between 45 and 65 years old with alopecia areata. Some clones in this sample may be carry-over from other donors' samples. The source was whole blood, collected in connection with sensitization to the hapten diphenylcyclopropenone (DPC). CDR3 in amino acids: CASSGGGAEGEQYF. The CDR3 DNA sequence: TGTGCCAGCAGCGGCGGGGGGGCCGAGGGCGAGCAGTACTTC.